Following are 28 T cell receptor beta chains from one sample sequenced in a study of cytomegalovirus exposure and HLA in healthy donors. The PCR ran on 60 Vbeta and 13 Jbeta primers. Measured with immunoSEQ multiplex PCR; TCRdb has only the in-frame clones, and not every one. The table lists around 160,000 clones, roughly 80% of them singletons, with about 12% in the top ten. Sequencing was carried out using PBMCs. Receptors were obtained from a man aged 40-55 years in good health and CMV-seropositive.

This rearrangement joins TRBV7-8 to TRBJ2-3; 9 bases line up with TRBD1. With V trimmed by 6 bases and J by 1 base, 5 bases remained unmatched. The CDR3 extends over 15 amino acids. Germline V gene sequence: CDR1 SGHVS, CDR2 FQNEAQ. CDR3 region: CASSNRGLGTDTQYF. In DNA form, the CDR3 reads TGTGCCAGCAGTAACAGGGGGCTGGGCACAGATACGCAGTATTTT.

The rearrangement links TRBV5-4 to TRBJ2-3, with unresolved D. This CDR3 contains 15 residues. Trimming pared 4 bases from V and 0 bases from J, leaving 12 bases between. CDR1 and CDR2 from the germline V gene are SGHNT and YYREEE (reference sequence). CDR3 bases: TGTGCCAGCAGCCCCCAGACTGCTAGCACAGATACGCAGTATTTT. Encoded protein: CASSPQTASTDTQYF.

This rearrangement joins TRBV10-3 to TRBJ2-5, with TRBD1 identical over 7 bases. Unmatched junction bases numbered 10, after V lost 4 bases and J lost 5 bases. The CDR3 loop spans 15 amino acids. Looked up from germline, CDR1 is ENHRY and CDR2 is SYGVKD. Here the CDR3 reads CAISASDRAGETQYF. CDR3 in DNA: TGTGCCATCAGTGCCTCTGACAGGGCCGGGGAGACCCAGTACTTC.

CDR3 sequence (DNA): TGTGCCACCCAGGGACTAGTTGAGACCCAGTACTTC. Protein: CATQGLVETQYF. V usage is TRBV15 and J usage is TRBJ2-5, with 8 bases lining up with TRBD2. The trim removed 8 bases at V and 5 bases at J, leaving 4 bases unmatched. The CDR3 has 12 residues. The V gene's germline CDR1 is LNHNV and CDR2 YYDKDF (reference sequence).

The table lists this clone with a few counts. This chain uses TRBV29-1 with TRBJ2-7; 8 bases map to TRBD2. With 7 bases clipped from V and 5 bases from J, the junction kept 7 bases outside the gene matches. Germline loops: CDR1 SQVTM, CDR2 ANQGSEA. This CDR3 comprises 12 residues. The CDR3 loop reads CSAYPAGDEQYF. As DNA, the CDR3 is TGCAGCGCATACCCAGCGGGAGACGAGCAGTACTTC.

Regarding this clone: The junction and the germline gene differ at one end; a read error may be behind it. The chain recombines TRBV11-2 with TRBJ2-6; tentative D call: TRBD1 (5 bases). The CDR3 spans 14 residues. Germline CDR1 and CDR2: SGHAT and FQNNGV. CDR3 DNA sequence: TGTGCCAGCAGCACACCCTCTGGGGCCAACGGCCTGACTTTC. It specifies CASSTPSGANGLTF.

On this clone itself: The junction shows a germline mismatch at one end, possibly a read error. This chain connects TRBV7-9 to TRBJ2-7, with 9 bases aligning to TRBD1. The CDR3 loop spans 16 amino acids. Germline-derived CDR1 and CDR2 are SEHNR and FQNEAQ (reference sequence). The CDR3: CSSSPSWGQGSYEQYF. The CDR3 DNA reads as TGTTCCAGCAGCCCCTCTTGGGGACAGGGCTCCTACGAGCAGTACTTC.

This clone was found a few times. The chain links TRBV11-2 to TRBJ1-2, with 8 bases aligning to TRBD1. V lost 4 bases and J lost 1; bases outside the gene matches: 14. CDR1 is SGHAT, CDR2 FQNNGV, per germline. The CDR3 loop spans 18 amino acids. The chain's CDR3 is CASSSVRDRRLINYGYTF. The CDR3 DNA reads as TGTGCCAGCAGCTCCGTCCGGGACAGGCGACTTATTAACTATGGCTACACCTTC.

The genes are TRBV5-1 and TRBJ1-3, with D unclear. Germline V gene data show CDR1 as SGHRS and CDR2 as YFSETQ. There are 14 residues in the CDR3. V lost 4 bases, J lost 0 bases, and 8 bases lay in between. The CDR3 bases are TGCGCCAGCAGCGATACTCGCTCTGGAAACACCATATATTTT. Residues: CASSDTRSGNTIYF.

This chain uses TRBV18 with TRBJ2-7; the D gene is possibly TRBD1 (6 bases). V shed 6 bases and J shed 4 bases, with 13 bases lying between them. The CDR3 has 13 residues. CDR1 and CDR2 (germline): KGHSH, LQKENI. CDR3 bases: TGTGCCAGCTCGCTAACTAGGGGGTACGAGCAGTACTTC. Translated, it gives CASSLTRGYEQYF.

The chain links TRBV4-3 to TRBJ2-3; 11 bases are shared with TRBD2. Germline lookup yields CDR1 LGHNA and CDR2 YSLEER. The CDR3 length is 17 residues. The ends lost 0 bases at V and 5 bases at J; junction bases unmatched: 7. The CDR3 loop reads CASSQDVAGGPGDTQYF. CDR3 nucleotide sequence: TGCGCCAGCAGCCAAGATGTAGCGGGAGGGCCCGGAGATACGCAGTATTTT.

The chain recombines TRBV5-6 with TRBJ1-4; 8 nucleotides agree with TRBD1. V was clipped by 3 bases and J by 10 bases; unmatched bases: 11. CDR3 length equals 15 residues. Looked up from germline, CDR1 is SGHDT and CDR2 is YYEEEE. CDR3 nucleotides: TGTGCCAGCAGCTATGGACAGGGAATAATGGGAAAACTGTTTTTT. Translated: CASSYGQGIMGKLFF.

The J gene is TRBJ1-3, the V gene TRBV10-3, with D possibly matching TRBD1 (6 bases). CDR1 and CDR2 from the germline V gene are ENHRY and SYGVKD. The V and J ends lost 5 bases and 3 bases respectively, with 14 bases between them. CDR3 size: 15 residues. CDR3 in DNA: TGTGCCATCAGTTCCTCAGGGGTTGGTGGAAACACCATATATTTT. Protein sequence: CAISSSGVGGNTIYF.

The V call is TRBV6-1, the J call TRBJ2-7, with 9 bases matching TRBD1. V was pared by 6 bases and J by 7 bases, with 13 bases of the junction left unmatched. The CDR3 sequence is 15 residues long. CDR1 and CDR2 from the germline V gene are MNHNS and SASEGT. The CDR3, as DNA: TGTGCCAGCAGCGCTACCAGGACAGGGGACCGGGAGCAGTACTTC. Its translation: CASSATRTGDREQYF.

In nucleotides, the CDR3 is TGTGCCAGTTCTGACAGGGGGCATCGTGGAAAACTGTTTTTT. This encodes CASSDRGHRGKLFF. This rearrangement joins TRBV19 to TRBJ1-4; 10 nucleotides line up with TRBD1. V shed 8 bases, J shed 10 bases, and the junction held 10 bases outside the gene matches. Germline CDR1 reads LNHDA; CDR2 reads SQIVND (reference sequence). The CDR3 spans 14 residues.

This clone was recorded a few times. The chain has TRBV19 and TRBJ2-3; D unclear. This CDR3 comprises 13 residues. V was clipped by 5 bases and J by 5 bases, with 11 bases between them. The germline V gene encodes CDR1 LNHDA and CDR2 SQIVND (reference sequence). The DNA for the CDR3 is TGTGCCAGTAGTGCTTCTTTGAGAGATACGCAGTATTTT. Translated, it gives CASSASLRDTQYF.

This clone appeared a few times. The chain has TRBV16 and TRBJ2-1, with 9 bases identical to TRBD2. This CDR3 is built from 15 residues. CDR1 and CDR2 (germline): KGHSY, FQNENV. V was clipped by 0 bases and J by 9 bases; unmatched bases: 6. CDR3 residues: CASSQSSGGYGEQFF. The DNA of the CDR3 is TGTGCCAGCAGCCAATCGAGCGGGGGGTACGGTGAGCAGTTCTTC.

V gene TRBV28 combines with J gene TRBJ2-7; 7 bases map to TRBD1. The CDR3 has 14 residues. Trimming took 10 bases from V and 3 from J; bases not matched to a gene: 12. CDR1 is MDHEN, CDR2 SYDVKM, per germline. For the CDR3, the DNA is TGTGCCACCGAGAAACGGGACAGCTTCTACGAGCAGTACTTC. Its protein product is CATEKRDSFYEQYF.

V usage is TRBV20-1 and J usage is TRBJ2-5; 7 bases align to TRBD2. V shed 3 bases, J shed 9 bases, and the junction held 4 bases outside the gene matches. CDR3 size: 11 residues. Germline CDR1 and CDR2: DFQATT and SNEGSKA (reference sequence). CDR3 loop: CSASSGWAQYF. The CDR3 coding sequence is TGCAGTGCTAGTAGCGGGTGGGCCCAGTACTTC.

This rearrangement joins TRBV4-3 to TRBJ2-7; 11 nucleotides match TRBD2. The V gene's germline CDR1 is LGHNA and CDR2 YSLEER. CDR3 length: 16 amino acids. With V trimmed by 3 bases and J by 7 bases, 11 bases remained unmatched. The CDR3 DNA reads as TGCGCCAGCAGCCAGTACACTAGCGGGAGTATATATGAGCAGTACTTC. It yields the protein CASSQYTSGSIYEQYF.

A note on this clone: The DNA is omitted, as the CDR3 cannot be located on it reliably, and the CDR3 follows TCRdb's listing. Other DNA sequences in this specimen translate into the identical CDR3. This sequence joins TRBV29-1 and TRBJ2-1; the tabulated D call, TRBD2, remains unverified against the DNA. The CDR3 has 13 residues if both end residues are counted. Germline values: CDR1 SQVTM, CDR2 ANQGSEA. The CDR3 loop is CSVGSGSENEQFF.

This chain joins TRBV27 and TRBJ2-7; 8 bases are a match to TRBD1. The V and J ends lost 5 bases and 3 bases, in that order; junction bases with no gene match: 9. Germline V CDR1 and CDR2: MNHEY, SMNVEV (reference sequence). The CDR3 length is 15 residues. The CDR3 DNA reads as TGTGCCAGCAGTCGCCCGGGACAGGAGAACTACGAGCAGTACTTC. Translation: CASSRPGQENYEQYF.

The chain uses TRBV7-9 and TRBJ2-1, with 10 positions matching TRBD2. Germline assignment: CDR1 SEHNR and CDR2 FQNEAQ (reference sequence). V was clipped by 1 base and J by 1 base; unmatched bases: 10. The CDR3 contains 19 residues. CDR3 sequence: CASSLVDSGRPESYNEQFF. The DNA for the CDR3 is TGTGCCAGCAGCTTAGTCGATAGCGGGAGGCCAGAGTCCTACAATGAGCAGTTCTTC.

This clone was recorded at least ten times. V usage is TRBV19 and J usage is TRBJ2-7; D might be TRBD2 (5 bases). Trimming cost V 3 bases and J 2 bases, with 8 bases left between them. This CDR3 region has 13 residues. Germline lookup yields CDR1 LNHDA and CDR2 SQIVND (reference sequence). The CDR3 bases are TGTGCCAGTAGTATTAGCGCGACCTACGAGCAGTACTTC. Encoded protein: CASSISATYEQYF. Drawing the rest from reference TRBV19 and TRBJ2-7, the complete variable domain is DGGITQSPKYLFRKEGQNVTLSCEQNLNHDAMYWYRQDPGQGLRLIYYSQIVNDFQKGDIAEGYSVSREKKESFPLTVTSAQKNPTAFYLCASSISATYEQYFGPGTRLTVT.

The chain employs TRBV5-1 and TRBJ2-5; a possible D gene is TRBD1 (6 bases). The CDR3 loop spans 14 amino acids. V was trimmed by 0 bases and J by 7 bases, leaving 13 bases between them. The germline V gene encodes CDR1 SGHRS and CDR2 YFSETQ. The CDR3: CASSLDRVRGTQYF. CDR3 nucleotides: TGCGCCAGCAGCTTGGACAGGGTACGGGGGACCCAGTACTTC.

This rearrangement joins TRBV5-1 to TRBJ1-1, with 8 bases matching TRBD1. V trimming: 2 bases; J trimming: 3 bases; junction bases outside the gene matches: 3. CDR1 is SGHRS, CDR2 YFSETQ, per germline. This CDR3 spans 14 amino acids. The CDR3 loop is CASSLQGGDTEAFF. The CDR3 bases are TGCGCCAGCAGCTTACAGGGGGGAGACACTGAAGCTTTCTTT.

This clone was counted only a few times. The V gene is TRBV4-3, the J gene TRBJ1-3; 7 nucleotides line up with TRBD1. Germline CDR1 reads LGHNA; CDR2 reads YSLEER. Losses at the gene ends were 4 bases for V and 0 bases for J; bases not matched to a gene: 3. This CDR3 has 15 residues. The CDR3 is CASSRDRDSGNTIYF. The CDR3 nucleotides are TGCGCCAGCAGCCGAGACAGGGACTCTGGAAACACCATATATTTT.

This chain connects TRBV19 to TRBJ1-5; 8 nucleotides align to TRBD1. The J segment lost 11 bases and the V segment lost 3 bases, leaving 18 bases of the junction unmatched. There are 17 residues in the CDR3. Germline values: CDR1 LNHDA, CDR2 SQIVND (reference sequence). The CDR3 DNA follows: TGTGCCAGTAGTATCGCCGCCCGGGACAGGTTGGGGAGAGCCCAGCATTTT. Protein sequence: CASSIAARDRLGRAQHF. The whole variable domain, remainder taken from reference TRBV19 and TRBJ1-5, is DGGITQSPKYLFRKEGQNVTLSCEQNLNHDAMYWYRQDPGQGLRLIYYSQIVNDFQKGDIAEGYSVSREKKESFPLTVTSAQKNPTAFYLCASSIAARDRLGRAQHFGDGTRLSIL.